Following are 10 T cell receptor beta chains from one sample sequenced in a study of blood T cells in healthy people across ages. The second PCR ran roughly 6 to 11 cycles with a sample-barcoded 5' primer and J-beta primers. MiXCR was run by TCRdb on the 5' RACE reads, yielding one entry per CDR3 protein. The sample has hundreds of thousands of distinct CDR3 sequences; 46% are singletons. The sequenced sample consisted of blood. The receptors originated from an older man in good health.

In this sample, this clonotype turned up a few times. V usage is TRBV7-8 and J usage is TRBJ2-1; weak D call: TRBD2 (6 bases). In germline, CDR1 is SGHVS, CDR2 FQNEAQ. This CDR3 has 11 residues. The CDR3 nucleotides are TGTGGTGTGGGGGGCTACAATGAGCAGTTCTTC. Encoded protein: CGVGGYNEQFF.

This chain connects TRBV12-3 or TRBV12-4 to TRBJ2-7, with unresolved D. The CDR3 covers 13 residues. V was clipped by 8 bases and J by 6 bases, with 17 bases between them. CDR3 residues: CASVSTRSGEQYF. The CDR3, as DNA: TGTGCCAGCGTATCGACCCGTTCGGGCGAGCAGTACTTC.

This rearrangement joins TRBV7-2 to TRBJ1-2; 7 bases align to TRBD1. CDR1 and CDR2 (germline): SGHTA, FQGNSA. The junction had 18 bases not matched to a gene; V was cut back by 6 bases and J by 8 bases. This CDR3 comprises 16 residues. The CDR3 is CASSSGSVEGADGYTF. The CDR3 DNA reads as TGTGCCAGCAGTTCAGGCAGCGTCGAGGGGGCAGACGGCTACACCTTC.

The chain joins TRBV20-1 to TRBJ1-5; possibly TRBD1 for D (6 bases). From germline, CDR1 is DFQATT and CDR2 SNEGSKA (reference sequence). The CDR3 is made up of 13 amino acids. Trimming cost V 2 bases and J 6 bases, with 11 bases left between them. CDR3 region: CSARSGGGQPQHF. For the CDR3, the DNA is TGCAGTGCTAGATCTGGAGGGGGTCAGCCCCAGCATTTT.

The CDR3 loop reads CASSLFFNEQFF. The CDR3 DNA follows: TGTGCCAGCAGTTTATTCTTCAATGAGCAGTTCTTC. The chain joins TRBV28 to TRBJ2-1; D unresolved. Germline V gene sequence: CDR1 MDHEN, CDR2 SYDVKM. The CDR3 extends over 12 amino acids. V lost 1 base to trimming and J lost 6 bases, with 4 bases between them.

This rearrangement joins TRBV5-6 to TRBJ2-7; unclear D gene. The V gene's germline CDR1 is SGHDT and CDR2 YYEEEE. This CDR3 comprises 10 residues. Deletions cut 2 bases from V and 7 bases from J, with 4 bases between. The CDR3 protein is CASSFTEQYF. The CDR3 DNA follows: TGTGCCAGCAGCTTCACAGAGCAGTACTTC. The whole variable domain, remainder taken from reference TRBV5-6 and TRBJ2-7, is DAGVTQSPTHLIKTRGQQVTLRCSPKSGHDTVSWYQQALGQGPQFIFQYYEEEERQRGNFPDRFSGHQFPNYSSELNVNALLLGDSALYLCASSFTEQYFGPGTRLTVT.

The chain is built from TRBV6-1 and TRBJ2-1; TRBD1 might be the D (6 bases). Germline CDR1 is MNHNS and CDR2 is SASEGT. Deletions cut 3 bases from V and 8 bases from J, with 17 bases between. There are 15 residues in the CDR3. The chain's CDR3 is CASSDNRDNIDEQFF. DNA for the CDR3: TGTGCCAGCAGTGATAACAGGGATAATATCGATGAGCAGTTCTTC.

This sequence joins TRBV20-1 and TRBJ2-1, with 10 bases matching TRBD2. Germline trimming cut 5 bases from V and 3 bases from J; bases unmatched to any gene: 10. The CDR3 runs to 16 residues. Per the germline V gene, CDR1 is DFQATT and CDR2 is SNEGSKA (reference sequence). The chain's CDR3 is CSAPSSSGSSYNEQFF. The CDR3 coding sequence is TGCAGTGCTCCGTCCTCTAGCGGGAGCAGCTACAATGAGCAGTTCTTC.

The chain carries TRBV28 and TRBJ2-3; D may be TRBD2 (6 bases). CDR1 and CDR2 (germline): MDHEN, SYDVKM. V was pared by 6 bases and J by 1 base, with 14 bases between. This CDR3 comprises 15 residues. The CDR3: CASRNRDSRTDTQYF. The CDR3 DNA reads TGTGCCAGCAGGAACCGGGACTCACGCACAGATACGCAGTATTTT.

The chain joins TRBV28 to TRBJ2-3; 11 positions agree with TRBD1. The germline V gene has CDR1 MDHEN and CDR2 SYDVKM. V lost 5 bases to trimming and J lost 3 bases; unmatched junction nucleotides: 7. The CDR3 sequence is 16 residues long. The CDR3 is CASSLSGTGGTDTQYF. CDR3 bases: TGTGCCAGCAGTCTCTCCGGGACAGGGGGGACAGATACGCAGTATTTT.